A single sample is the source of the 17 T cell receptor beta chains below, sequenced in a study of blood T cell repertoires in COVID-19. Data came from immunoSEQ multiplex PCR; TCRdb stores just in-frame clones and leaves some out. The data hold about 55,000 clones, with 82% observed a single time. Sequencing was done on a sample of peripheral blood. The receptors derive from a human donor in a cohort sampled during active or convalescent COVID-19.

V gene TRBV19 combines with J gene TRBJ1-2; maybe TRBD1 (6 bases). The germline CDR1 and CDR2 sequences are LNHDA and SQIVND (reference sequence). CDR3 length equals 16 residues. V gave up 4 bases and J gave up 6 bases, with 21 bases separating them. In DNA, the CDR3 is TGTGCCAGTAGTAATCGGGGGGCGCCTTTAAGAGATGGCTACACCTTC. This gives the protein CASSNRGAPLRDGYTF.

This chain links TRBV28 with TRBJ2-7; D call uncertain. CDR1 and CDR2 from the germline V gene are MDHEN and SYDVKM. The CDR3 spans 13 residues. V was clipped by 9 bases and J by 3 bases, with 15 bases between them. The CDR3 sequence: CASCGQANYEQYF. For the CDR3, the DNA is TGTGCCAGTTGTGGGCAGGCGAACTACGAGCAGTACTTC.

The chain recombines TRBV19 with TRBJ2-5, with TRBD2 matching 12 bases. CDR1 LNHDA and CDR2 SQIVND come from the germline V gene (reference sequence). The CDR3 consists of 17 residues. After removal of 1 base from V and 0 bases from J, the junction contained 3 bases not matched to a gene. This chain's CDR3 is CASSIGLAGGYQETQYF. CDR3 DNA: TGTGCCAGTAGTATAGGGCTAGCGGGGGGGTACCAAGAGACCCAGTACTTC.

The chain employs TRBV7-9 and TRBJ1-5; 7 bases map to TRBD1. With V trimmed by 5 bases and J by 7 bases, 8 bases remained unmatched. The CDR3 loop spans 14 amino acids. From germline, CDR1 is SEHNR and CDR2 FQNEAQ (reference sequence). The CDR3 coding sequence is TGTGCCAGCAGCCGAACAGGGGACCCACAGCCCCAGCATTTT. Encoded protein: CASSRTGDPQPQHF.

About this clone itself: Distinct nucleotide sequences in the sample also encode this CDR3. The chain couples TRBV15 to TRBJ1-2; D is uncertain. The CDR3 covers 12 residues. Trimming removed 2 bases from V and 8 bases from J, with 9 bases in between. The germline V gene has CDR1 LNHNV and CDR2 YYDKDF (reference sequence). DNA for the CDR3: TGTGCCACCAGCAGACAAGGGAGAGGCTACACCTTC. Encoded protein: CATSRQGRGYTF. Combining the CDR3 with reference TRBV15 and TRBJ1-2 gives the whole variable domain DAMVIQNPRYQVTQFGKPVTLSCSQTLNHNVMYWYQQKSSQAPKLLFHYYDKDFNNEADTPDNFQSRRPNTSFCFLDIRSPGLGDTAMYLCATSRQGRGYTFGSGTRLTVV.

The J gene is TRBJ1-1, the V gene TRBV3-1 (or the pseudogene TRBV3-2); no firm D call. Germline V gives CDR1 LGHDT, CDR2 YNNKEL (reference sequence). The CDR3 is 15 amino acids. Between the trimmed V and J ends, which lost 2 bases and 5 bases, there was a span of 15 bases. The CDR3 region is CASSQFFFGRTEAFF. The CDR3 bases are TGTGCCAGCAGCCAATTCTTCTTCGGGAGGACTGAAGCTTTCTTT.

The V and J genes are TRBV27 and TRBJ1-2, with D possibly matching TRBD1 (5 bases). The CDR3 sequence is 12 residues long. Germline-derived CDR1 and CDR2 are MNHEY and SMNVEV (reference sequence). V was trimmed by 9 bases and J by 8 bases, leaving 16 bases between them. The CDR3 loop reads CASPGRGVGYTF. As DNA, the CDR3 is TGTGCCAGTCCGGGGCGGGGGGTCGGCTACACCTTC.

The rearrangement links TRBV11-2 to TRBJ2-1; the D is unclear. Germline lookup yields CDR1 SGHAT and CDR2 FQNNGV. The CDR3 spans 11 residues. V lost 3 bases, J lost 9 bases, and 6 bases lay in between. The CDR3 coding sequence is TGTGCCAGCAGCTTTAGCTCTGAGCAGTTCTTC. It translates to CASSFSSEQFF.

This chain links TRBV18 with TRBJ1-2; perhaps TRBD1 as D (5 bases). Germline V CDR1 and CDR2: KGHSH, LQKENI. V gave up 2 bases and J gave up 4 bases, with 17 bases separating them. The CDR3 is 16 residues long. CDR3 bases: TGTGCCAGCTCACCAGGGTCCAGGGCAATTGGCTATGGCTACACCTTC. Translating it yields CASSPGSRAIGYGYTF.

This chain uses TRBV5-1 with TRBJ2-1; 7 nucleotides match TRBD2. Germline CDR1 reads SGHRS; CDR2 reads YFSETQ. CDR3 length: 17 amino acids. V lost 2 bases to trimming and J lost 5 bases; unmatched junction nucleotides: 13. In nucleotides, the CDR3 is TGCGCCAGCAGCTTTGAGCCCCGGGGGGTCCGGAACAATGAGCAGTTCTTC. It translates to CASSFEPRGVRNNEQFF.

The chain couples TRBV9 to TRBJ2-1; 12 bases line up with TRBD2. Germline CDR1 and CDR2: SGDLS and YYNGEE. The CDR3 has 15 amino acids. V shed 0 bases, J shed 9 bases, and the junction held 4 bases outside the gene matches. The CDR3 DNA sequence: TGTGCCAGCAGCGTAGTACTAGCGGGGGGCAGTGAGCAGTTCTTC. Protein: CASSVVLAGGSEQFF.

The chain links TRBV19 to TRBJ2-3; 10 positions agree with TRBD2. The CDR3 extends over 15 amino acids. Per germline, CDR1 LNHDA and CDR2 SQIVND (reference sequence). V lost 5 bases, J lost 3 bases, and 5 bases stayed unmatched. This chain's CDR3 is CASSHPSGGTDTQYF. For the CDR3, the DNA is TGTGCCAGTAGTCATCCTAGCGGGGGAACAGATACGCAGTATTTT.

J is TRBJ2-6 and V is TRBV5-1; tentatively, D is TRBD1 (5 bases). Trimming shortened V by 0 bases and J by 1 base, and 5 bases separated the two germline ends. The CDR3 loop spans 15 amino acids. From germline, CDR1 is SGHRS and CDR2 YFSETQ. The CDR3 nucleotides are TGCGCCAGCAGCTTGGGACAGTCTGGGGCCAACGTCCTGACTTTC. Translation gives CASSLGQSGANVLTF.

CDR3 loop: CASSLAEGLETQYF. CDR3 nucleotides: TGCGCCAGCAGCTTGGCCGAGGGTTTAGAGACCCAGTACTTC. The V and J genes are TRBV5-1 and TRBJ2-5, with D possibly being TRBD2 (5 bases). The ends were cut back, 0 bases at V and 4 bases at J, with 10 bases in the middle. CDR1 and CDR2 from the germline V gene are SGHRS and YFSETQ. This CDR3 region has 14 residues.

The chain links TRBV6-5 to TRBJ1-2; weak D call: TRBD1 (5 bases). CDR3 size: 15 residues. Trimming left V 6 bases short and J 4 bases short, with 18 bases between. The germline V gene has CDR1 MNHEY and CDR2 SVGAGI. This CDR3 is CASSTNDRDSYGYTF. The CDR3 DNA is TGTGCCAGCAGCACTAACGACAGAGACTCCTATGGCTACACCTTC.

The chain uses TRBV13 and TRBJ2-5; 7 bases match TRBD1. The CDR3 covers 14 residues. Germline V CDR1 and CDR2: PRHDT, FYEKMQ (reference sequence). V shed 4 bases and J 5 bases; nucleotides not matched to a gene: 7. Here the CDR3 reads CASSYLGGEETQYF. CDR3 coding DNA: TGTGCCAGCAGCTACCTAGGGGGCGAGGAGACCCAGTACTTC. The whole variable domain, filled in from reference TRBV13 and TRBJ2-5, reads AAGVIQSPRHLIKEKRETATLKCYPIPRHDTVYWYQQGPGQDPQFLISFYEKMQSDKGSIPDRFSAQQFSDYHSELNMSSLELGDSALYFCASSYLGGEETQYFGPGTRLLVL.

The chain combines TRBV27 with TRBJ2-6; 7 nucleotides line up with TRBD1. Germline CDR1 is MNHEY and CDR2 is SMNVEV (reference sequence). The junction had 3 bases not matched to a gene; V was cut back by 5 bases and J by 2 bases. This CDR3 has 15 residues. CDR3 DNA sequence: TGTGCCAGCAGTGCTAGGGGGCCTGGGGCCAACGTCCTGACTTTC. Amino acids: CASSARGPGANVLTF.